The text below deals with one T cell receptor beta chain. Primed by a sample-barcoded 5' primer and a J-beta primer mix, a second PCR proceeded for roughly 6 to 12 cycles. Every molecule of cDNA carried a tag from a template-switch adaptor with 12 random nucleotides. Each CDR3 protein is one row after TCRdb ran MiXCR on the 5' RACE reads. The repertoire holds 650,000 to 700,000 distinct CDR3 sequences, with more than 45% as singletons. This specimen comes from a study of blood T cells in healthy people across ages. This CDR3 comprises 14 residues. Germline V lookup: CDR1 LGHDT, CDR2 YNNKEL (reference sequence). Each sample yielded at least 6 million isolated PBMCs. The amount of total RNA extracted per sample was at least 5 micrograms.

The chain carries TRBV3-1 and TRBJ2-7; maybe TRBD1 (8 bases). The J call may be mistaken, given a closer DNA end match to TRBJ2-5. The material sequenced was blood. The TCR was taken from an elderly woman in good health. The CDR3 bases are TGTGCCAGCAGCCATAACAGGGGGGGAGAGACCCAGTACTTC. Encoded protein: CASSHNRGGETQYF.